These 9 T cell receptor beta chains were all obtained from the same sample, sequenced in a study of technical replicates of blood from a handful of donors. The repertoire was sequenced with immunoSEQ multiplex PCR; TCRdb's copy has only in-frame clones and lacks some. The sample includes 80,000 or so clones, about 98% of them seen just once. Source material: T cells isolated from PBMCs. The source is a human donor in good health.

The V gene is TRBV7-6, the J gene TRBJ2-7, with a tentative D call TRBD1 (6 bases). V lost 5 bases and J 6 bases, leaving 20 bases between the germline ends. Germline V gives CDR1 SGHVS, CDR2 FNYEAQ. The CDR3 consists of 15 residues. CDR3 nucleotide sequence: TGTGCCAGCAGCGCAGAAAGGACAGATGCTGGCGAGCAGTACTTC. It encodes CASSAERTDAGEQYF.

This sequence joins TRBV9 and TRBJ1-1, with 9 bases lining up with TRBD1. This CDR3 has 15 residues. Germline V CDR1 and CDR2: SGDLS, YYNGEE. The V and J ends lost 2 bases and 5 bases, in that order; junction bases with no gene match: 7. The CDR3: CASSVGQGGGTEAFF. The CDR3 coding sequence is TGTGCCAGCAGCGTGGGACAGGGAGGGGGGACTGAAGCTTTCTTT.

This clone came up once. The chain couples TRBV18 to TRBJ2-7; D gene uncertain. The CDR3 length is 13 residues. Between the trimmed V and J ends, which lost 2 bases and 6 bases, there was a span of 11 bases. The germline V gene encodes CDR1 KGHSH and CDR2 LQKENI. The CDR3 sequence is CASSPYGSTEQYF. CDR3 nucleotides: TGTGCCAGCTCACCATACGGTAGTACCGAGCAGTACTTC. The full variable domain, its missing parts supplied by reference TRBV18 and TRBJ2-7, is NAGVMQNPRHLVRRRGQEARLRCSPMKGHSHVYWYRQLPEEGLKFMVYLQKENIIDESGMPKERFSAEFPKEGPSILRIQQVVRGDSAAYFCASSPYGSTEQYFGPGTRLTVT.

This clone was counted once. J is TRBJ1-2 and V is TRBV28, with 7 bases identical to TRBD1. The germline CDR1 and CDR2 sequences are MDHEN and SYDVKM. V dropped 4 bases and J dropped 2; count of bases not matched to a gene: 7. The CDR3 totals 15 residues. The CDR3 region is CASSSQRQGNYGYTF. CDR3 nucleotides: TGTGCCAGCAGTTCTCAAAGACAGGGCAACTATGGCTACACCTTC.

This chain joins TRBV19 and TRBJ1-2, with TRBD1 identical over 9 bases. With V trimmed by 3 bases and J by 8 bases, 7 bases remained unmatched. CDR3 size: 14 residues. From germline, CDR1 is LNHDA and CDR2 SQIVND (reference sequence). The CDR3 nucleotides are TGTGCCAGTAGTATGGAACAGGGGGCGCGGGGCTACACCTTC. Its translation is CASSMEQGARGYTF.

The V call is TRBV6-5, the J call TRBJ1-1; TRBD1 is a possible D gene (6 bases). V lost 0 bases to trimming and J lost 1 base, with 9 bases between them. This CDR3 spans 15 amino acids. CDR1 is MNHEY, CDR2 SVGAGI, per germline. CDR3 loop: CASSYSPGQNTEAFF. In DNA, the CDR3 is TGTGCCAGCAGTTACTCCCCGGGACAGAACACTGAAGCTTTCTTT.

V and J are TRBV2 and TRBJ2-7, with TRBD2 as a possible D gene (6 bases). The ends were cut back, 4 bases at V and 0 bases at J, with 10 bases in the middle. The CDR3 spans 14 residues. From germline, CDR1 is SNHLY and CDR2 FYNNEI. The CDR3 spells CASSVSGGSYEQYF. CDR3 DNA: TGTGCCAGCAGTGTTTCCGGGGGCTCCTACGAGCAGTACTTC.

Details on this clone: The identical CDR3 is also encoded by other nucleotide sequences in the sample. The DNA of the CDR3 is TGTGCCAGCAGGGGGACAGGGAACACCGGGGAGCTGTTTTTT. Protein product: CASRGTGNTGELFF. The J gene is TRBJ2-2, the V gene TRBV28; 8 nucleotides match TRBD1. V lost 6 bases and J lost 1; bases outside the gene matches: 1. From germline, CDR1 is MDHEN and CDR2 SYDVKM. The CDR3 is 14 residues long.

This chain links TRBV5-1 with TRBJ1-2; D ambiguous. V was cut by 5 bases and J by 0 bases, with 14 bases left in between. The length of the CDR3 is 15 residues. Germline assignment: CDR1 SGHRS and CDR2 YFSETQ. CDR3 amino acids: CASRENELANYGYTF. CDR3 DNA: TGCGCCAGCAGAGAAAATGAGTTAGCTAACTATGGCTACACCTTC.